This TCR beta chain was sequenced in a study of blood T cell repertoires in COVID-19. Across the whole study: T cells, B-cell-depleted T cells, or PBMCs supplied cDNA or gDNA.

Some clones are missing from TCRdb's copy, which holds only in-frame ones; the method was immunoSEQ multiplex PCR. The sample consists of some 220,000 clones, 83% of them appearing once. Seattle cases were enrolled at active infection and followed longitudinally. This CDR3 has 15 residues. Germline V gene data show CDR1 as MDHEN and CDR2 as SYDVKM. J gave up 0 bases and V 5 bases, and 1 base lay outside the gene matches. As to this clone: Other DNA sequences from this sample encode an identical CDR3 as well.

This chain links TRBV28 with TRBJ2-1, with 10 bases fitting TRBD1. The sequenced sample consisted of peripheral blood. The TCR comes from a woman aged 25 to 45 with COVID-19, enrolled during active disease. In DNA, the CDR3 is TGTGCCAGCAGTGGGGACAGGGGCTCCTACAATGAGCAGTTCTTC. Translating it yields CASSGDRGSYNEQFF.